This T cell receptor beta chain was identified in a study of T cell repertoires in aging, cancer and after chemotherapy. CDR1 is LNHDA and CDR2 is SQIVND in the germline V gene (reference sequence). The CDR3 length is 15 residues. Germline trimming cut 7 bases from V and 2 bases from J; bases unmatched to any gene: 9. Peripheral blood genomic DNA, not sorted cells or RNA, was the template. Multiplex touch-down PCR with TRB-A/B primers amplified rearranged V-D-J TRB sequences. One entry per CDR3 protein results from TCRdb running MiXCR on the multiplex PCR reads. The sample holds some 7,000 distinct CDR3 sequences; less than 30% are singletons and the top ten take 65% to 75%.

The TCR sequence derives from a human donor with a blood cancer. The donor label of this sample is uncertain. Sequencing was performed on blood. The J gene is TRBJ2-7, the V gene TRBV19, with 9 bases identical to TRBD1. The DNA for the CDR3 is TGTGCCAGTACTGTAACCGGGACAGGGACCTACGAGCAGTACTTC. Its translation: CASTVTGTGTYEQYF.